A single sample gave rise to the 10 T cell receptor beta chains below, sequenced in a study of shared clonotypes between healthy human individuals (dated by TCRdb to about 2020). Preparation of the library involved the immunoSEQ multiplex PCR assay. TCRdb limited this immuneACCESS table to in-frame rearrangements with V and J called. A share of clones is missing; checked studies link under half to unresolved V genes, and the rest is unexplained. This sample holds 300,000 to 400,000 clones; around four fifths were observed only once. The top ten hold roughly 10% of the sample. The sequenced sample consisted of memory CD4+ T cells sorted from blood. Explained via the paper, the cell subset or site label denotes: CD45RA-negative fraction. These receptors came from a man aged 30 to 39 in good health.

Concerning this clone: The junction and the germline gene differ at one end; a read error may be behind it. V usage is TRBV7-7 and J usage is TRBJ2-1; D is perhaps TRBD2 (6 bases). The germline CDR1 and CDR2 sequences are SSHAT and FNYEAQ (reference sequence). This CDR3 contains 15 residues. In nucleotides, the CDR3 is TGTGCTAGCAGTCCCCCCGGGAGCTCCTACAATGAGCAGTTCTTC. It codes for CASSPPGSSYNEQFF.

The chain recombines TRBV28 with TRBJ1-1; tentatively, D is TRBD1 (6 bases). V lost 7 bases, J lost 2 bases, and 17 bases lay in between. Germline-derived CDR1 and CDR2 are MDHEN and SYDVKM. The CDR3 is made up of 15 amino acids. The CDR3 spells CASTIIPTGNTEAFF. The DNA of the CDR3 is TGTGCCAGCACCATCATCCCGACAGGAAACACTGAAGCTTTCTTT.

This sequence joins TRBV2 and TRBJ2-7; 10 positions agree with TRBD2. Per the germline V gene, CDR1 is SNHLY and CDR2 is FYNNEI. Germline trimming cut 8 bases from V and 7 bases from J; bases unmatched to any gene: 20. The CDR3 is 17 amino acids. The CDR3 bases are TGTGCCAGCTCCAAAACAGCGGGAGGGCTGAGGGCTCTTGAGCAGTACTTC. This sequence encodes CASSKTAGGLRALEQYF.

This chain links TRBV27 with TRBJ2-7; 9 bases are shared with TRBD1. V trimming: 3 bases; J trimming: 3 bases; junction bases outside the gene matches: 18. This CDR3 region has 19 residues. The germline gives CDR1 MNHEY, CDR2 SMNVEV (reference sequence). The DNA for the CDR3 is TGTGCCAGCAGTTTTAGTGGGGGGACAGGGTTGTTTTACGGCTACGAGCAGTACTTC. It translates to CASSFSGGTGLFYGYEQYF.

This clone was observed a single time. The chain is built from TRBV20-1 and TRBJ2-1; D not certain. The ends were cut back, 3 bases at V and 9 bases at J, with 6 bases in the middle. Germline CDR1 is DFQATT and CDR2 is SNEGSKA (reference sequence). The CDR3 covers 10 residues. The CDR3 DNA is TGCAGTGCTAGCTTTGTTGAGCAGTTCTTC. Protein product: CSASFVEQFF.

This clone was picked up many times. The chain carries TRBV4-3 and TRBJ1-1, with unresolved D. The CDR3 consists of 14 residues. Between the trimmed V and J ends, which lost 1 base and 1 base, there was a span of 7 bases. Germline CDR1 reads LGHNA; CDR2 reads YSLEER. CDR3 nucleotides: TGCGCCAGCAGCCAAGCAAACAGGAACACTGAAGCTTTCTTT. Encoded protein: CASSQANRNTEAFF.

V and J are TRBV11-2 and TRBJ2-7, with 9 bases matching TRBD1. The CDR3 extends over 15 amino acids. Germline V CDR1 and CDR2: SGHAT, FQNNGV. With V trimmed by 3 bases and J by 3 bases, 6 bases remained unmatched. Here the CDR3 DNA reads TGTGCCAGCAGCTTGGGACAGGGAGGGTACTACGAGCAGTACTTC. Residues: CASSLGQGGYYEQYF. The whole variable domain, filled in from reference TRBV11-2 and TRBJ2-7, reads EAGVAQSPRYKIIEKRQSVAFWCNPISGHATLYWYQQILGQGPKLLIQFQNNGVVDDSQLPKDRFSAERLKGVDSTLKIQPAKLEDSAVYLCASSLGQGGYYEQYFGPGTRLTVT.

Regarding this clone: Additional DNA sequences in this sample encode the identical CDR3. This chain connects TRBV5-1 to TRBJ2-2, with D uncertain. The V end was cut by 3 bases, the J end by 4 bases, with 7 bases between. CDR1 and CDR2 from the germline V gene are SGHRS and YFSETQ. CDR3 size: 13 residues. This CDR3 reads CASSSTSTGELFF. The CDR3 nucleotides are TGCGCCAGCAGCTCTACAAGCACCGGGGAGCTGTTTTTT.

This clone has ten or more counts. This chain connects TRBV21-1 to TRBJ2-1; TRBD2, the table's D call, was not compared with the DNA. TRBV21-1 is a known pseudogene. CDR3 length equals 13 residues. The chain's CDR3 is CASSKESSDEQFF. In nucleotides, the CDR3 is TGTGCCAGCAGCAAGGAAAGTAGCGATGAGCAGTTCTTC.

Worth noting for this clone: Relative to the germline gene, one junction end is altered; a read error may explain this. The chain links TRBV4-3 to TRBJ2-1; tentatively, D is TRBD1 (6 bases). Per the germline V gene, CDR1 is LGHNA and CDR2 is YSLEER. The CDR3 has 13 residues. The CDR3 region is CASSQEIGQPDVF. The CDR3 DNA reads TGCGCCAGCAGCCAAGAAATTGGACAGCCTGACGTCTTC.